The clone carrying this TCR beta chain has ten or more counts. Its antigen is unknown. This sample is part of a study of T cells in Graves' hyperthyroidism and ophthalmopathy. Overall study findings and caveats: In simple terms, a model built on 13 V-J features told ophthalmopathy apart from stable hyperthyroidism.

It was RNA transcripts that yielded the amplified TCR beta CDR3 regions. The primer set for the first-round RT-PCR of the TCR CDR3 was HTBI. TCRdb analysed the multiplex PCR reads with MiXCR anew, one entry per CDR3 protein. Of 610,000 or so distinct CDR3 sequences listed, more than 45% are singletons. The CDR3 length is 15 residues. Trimming took 2 bases from V and 4 from J, leaving 14 bases between them. The germline CDR1 and CDR2 sequences are LGHNA and YNFKEQ. This chain joins TRBV4-2 and TRBJ1-2; the D gene is possibly TRBD1 (6 bases). This clonotype was sampled from a young woman with Graves' hyperthyroidism. Sequencing was performed on peripheral blood or thyroid tissue (not recorded which). The CDR3 DNA reads as TGTGCCAGCAGCCAATTTGGACAGTTACCCTATGGCTACACCTTC. It codes for CASSQFGQLPYGYTF.